A selection of T cell receptor beta chains follows, all from one sample in a study of blood T cell repertoires in COVID-19. Sequencing was performed with immunoSEQ multiplex PCR; in TCRdb, only in-frame clones are kept and a portion is missing. The sample shows around 150,000 clones, roughly four fifths of them seen only once. The sample consisted of peripheral blood. These receptors all stem from a woman aged 45-65 years with active or convalescent COVID-19. The CDR3 runs from the conserved cysteine through the conserved F or W. The D gene is left open where the match is weak. A clone size is listed for some rows: how often the clone was seen (once, few, many), or a class if it is expanded.

d_gene,abundance,j_gene,v_gene,CDR3aa,CDR3nt
TRBD2,.,TRBJ2-7,TRBV7-2,CASSSSGSSSYEQYF,TGTGCCAGCAGTTCTAGCGGGTCGAGCTCCTACGAGCAGTACTTC
.,.,TRBJ1-2,TRBV5-4,CASSLGGGAGGYTF,TGTGCCAGCAGCTTGGGGGGGGGTGCTGGAGGCTACACCTTC
.,.,TRBJ1-6,TRBV7-9,CASRSTGSPLHF,TGTGCCAGCAGGTCAACGGGTTCACCCCTCCACTTT
TRBD1,.,TRBJ1-3,TRBV30,CAWINRDRASGNTIYF,TGTGCCTGGATAAATAGGGACAGGGCGTCTGGAAACACCATATATTTT
TRBD1,.,TRBJ2-3,TRBV4-2,CASSPGQGPDTQYF,TGTGCCAGCAGCCCCGGACAGGGCCCAGATACGCAGTATTTT
TRBD2,few,TRBJ2-1,TRBV7-6,CASSPSGLAGAQFF,TGTGCCAGCAGCCCCTCGGGACTAGCGGGGGCCCAGTTCTTC
TRBD1,.,TRBJ2-7,TRBV7-6,CASSLTGVPDGSYEQYF,TGTGCCAGCAGCTTAACAGGGGTTCCGGATGGCTCCTACGAGCAGTACTTC
.,.,TRBJ2-1,TRBV6-2/TRBV6-3,CASSYYGGHNEQFF,TGTGCCAGCAGTTACTACGGGGGGCACAATGAGCAGTTCTTC
TRBD2,.,TRBJ2-7,TRBV3-1/TRBV3-2,CASSQRSSGYEQYF,TGTGCCAGCAGCCAAAGGTCTAGCGGCTACGAGCAGTACTTC
TRBD1,once,TRBJ2-5,TRBV30,CAWRRGQVETQYF,TGTGCCTGGAGGAGGGGACAGGTAGAGACCCAGTACTTC
TRBD1,.,TRBJ1-1,TRBV11-2,CASSSVFMDRGGEAFF,TGTGCCAGCAGCTCAGTATTTATGGACAGGGGCGGTGAGGCTTTCTTT
TRBD1,.,TRBJ1-2,TRBV6-2/TRBV6-3,CASSQGVTGRVGYTF,TGTGCCAGCAGTCAAGGTGTGACAGGGCGAGTCGGCTACACCTTC
TRBD2,.,TRBJ2-1,TRBV7-2,CASTRGLAGALNEQFF,TGTGCCAGCACCCGGGGGCTAGCGGGGGCCCTCAATGAGCAGTTCTTC
TRBD1,.,TRBJ1-1,TRBV2,CASAPGQGTRAEAFF,TGTGCCAGCGCTCCGGGACAGGGAACAAGGGCTGAAGCTTTCTTT
.,few,TRBJ2-7,TRBV5-5,CASSWDIGNYEQYF,TGTGCCAGCAGCTGGGACATCGGAAACTACGAGCAGTACTTC
.,.,TRBJ1-3,TRBV19,CASSIGAYSGNTIYF,TGTGCCAGTAGTATAGGCGCGTACTCTGGAAACACCATATATTTT
.,.,TRBJ1-2,TRBV2,CASSETQANYGYTF,TGTGCCAGCAGTGAAACTCAAGCTAACTATGGCTACACCTTC
.,few,TRBJ2-5,TRBV28,CASSPQGGTLQETQYF,TGTGCCAGCAGTCCCCAGGGCGGGACCCTCCAAGAGACCCAGTACTTC
TRBD1,.,TRBJ1-3,TRBV7-9,CASSLGTAGNTIYF,TGTGCCAGCAGCCTAGGGACAGCTGGAAACACCATATATTTT
TRBD1,.,TRBJ1-1,TRBV5-4,CASRSGGAPEAFF,TGTGCCAGCAGGTCAGGGGGCGCCCCTGAAGCTTTCTTT
TRBD2,once,TRBJ2-7,TRBV19,CASSTGGAWQSEQYF,TGTGCCAGTAGTACGGGGGGGGCCTGGCAAAGCGAGCAGTACTTC
.,.,TRBJ1-1,TRBV29-1,CSVEAPGNTEAFF,TGCAGCGTTGAAGCCCCAGGGAACACTGAAGCTTTCTTT
.,.,TRBJ1-2,TRBV6-5,CASSYNGGSNYGYTF,TGTGCCAGCAGTTACAACGGGGGGAGCAACTATGGCTACACCTTC
TRBD1,.,TRBJ1-2,TRBV19,CASSTWVWDRGEIYGYTF,TGTGCCAGTAGTACATGGGTCTGGGACAGGGGAGAAATTTATGGCTACACCTTC
TRBD2,.,TRBJ2-1,TRBV5-4,CASSLLQTSGGVYNEQFF,TGTGCCAGCAGCCTCCTTCAAACTAGCGGGGGGGTCTACAATGAGCAGTTCTTC
TRBD2,.,TRBJ2-1,TRBV30,CAWSVDGGTYNEQFF,TGTGCCTGGAGTGTAGACGGGGGGACTTACAATGAGCAGTTCTTC
TRBD2,.,TRBJ2-5,TRBV6-2/TRBV6-3,CASSYSMTSGRKETQYF,TGTGCCAGCAGTTACTCGATGACTAGCGGGAGGAAAGAGACCCAGTACTTC
.,.,TRBJ1-2,TRBV19,CASRGGEASYGYTF,TGTGCCAGTAGGGGCGGGGAGGCGAGCTATGGCTACACCTTC
TRBD1,.,TRBJ1-2,TRBV6-5,CASRNSGQASDYTF,TGTGCCAGCAGAAACTCGGGACAGGCAAGTGACTACACCTTC
.,.,TRBJ2-5,TRBV5-4,CASSKNLAGAETQYF,TGTGCCAGCAGCAAAAACCTTGCGGGGGCGGAGACCCAGTACTTC
TRBD1,few,TRBJ1-2,TRBV11-2,CASSFGQGTAGYTF,TGTGCCAGCAGCTTCGGACAGGGGACGGCTGGCTACACCTTC
TRBD1,.,TRBJ2-7,TRBV30,CAWSLSGTGVPKVDEQYF,TGTGCCTGGAGCCTTTCCGGGACAGGGGTCCCCAAGGTCGACGAGCAGTACTTC
.,.,TRBJ1-1,TRBV19,CASSMARNTEAFF,TGTGCCAGTAGTATGGCCAGAAACACTGAAGCTTTCTTT
TRBD2,.,TRBJ2-5,TRBV20-1,CTGLGRETQYF,TGCACCGGACTAGGGCGAGAGACCCAGTACTTC
TRBD1,.,TRBJ2-7,TRBV11-3,CASSEDRGLQYEQYF,TGTGCCAGCAGCGAGGACAGGGGGCTTCAGTACGAGCAGTACTTC
.,.,TRBJ2-2,TRBV29-1,CSVEGTPLQQPGELFF,TGCAGCGTTGAAGGAACCCCGCTCCAACAGCCCGGGGAGCTGTTTTTT
TRBD2,.,TRBJ2-7,TRBV5-5,CASSPIAGLYEQYF,TGTGCCAGCAGCCCCATAGCGGGACTCTACGAGCAGTACTTC
.,.,TRBJ1-5,TRBV28,CASSLPWRERPKQPQHF,TGTGCCAGCAGTCTCCCTTGGAGGGAGCGGCCCAAGCAGCCCCAGCATTTT
TRBD1,.,TRBJ1-5,TRBV6-2/TRBV6-3,CASSWTGVDQPQHF,TGTGCCAGCAGTTGGACAGGAGTGGATCAGCCCCAGCATTTT
TRBD1,.,TRBJ1-2,TRBV7-8,CASSLLQGGYGYTF,TGTGCCAGCAGCTTATTACAGGGGGGCTATGGCTACACCTTC
.,few,TRBJ1-4,TRBV7-2,CASSGASFSSREKLFF,TGTGCCAGCAGTGGGGCCTCTTTTAGTTCTCGGGAAAAACTGTTTTTT
TRBD2,few,TRBJ2-2,TRBV5-4,CASSPWTSGTGELFF,TGTGCCAGCAGCCCGTGGACTAGCGGCACCGGGGAGCTGTTTTTT
TRBD2,.,TRBJ2-1,TRBV4-3,CASSRGLAGGLEREQFF,TGCGCCAGCAGCCGGGGCCTAGCGGGGGGATTGGAACGTGAGCAGTTCTTC
TRBD1,.,TRBJ1-5,TRBV28,CASMEGQGLGAQHF,TGTGCCAGCATGGAAGGACAGGGGTTAGGGGCCCAGCATTTT
.,few,TRBJ1-2,TRBV29-1,CSVSTSAVTNGYTF,TGCAGCGTTTCAACTTCCGCGGTAACTAATGGCTACACCTTC
.,.,TRBJ2-4,TRBV3-1/TRBV3-2,CASSHGGRGLAKNIQYF,TGTGCCAGCAGCCACGGGGGACGGGGACTAGCCAAAAACATTCAGTACTTC
.,.,TRBJ2-1,TRBV19,CASSGLYNEQFF,TGTGCCAGTAGTGGACTATACAATGAGCAGTTCTTC
TRBD1,many,TRBJ2-4,TRBV7-9,CASSFPGQGSVQYF,TGTGCCAGCAGCTTCCCGGGACAGGGGTCGGTTCAGTACTTC
.,.,TRBJ2-1,TRBV5-6,CASSLAAFYNEQFF,TGTGCCAGCAGCTTAGCGGCTTTTTACAATGAGCAGTTCTTC
.,.,TRBJ2-2,TRBV18,CASSPGSTGTGELFF,TGTGCCAGCTCACCAGGGTCAACAGGTACCGGGGAGCTGTTTTTT
.,few,TRBJ1-2,TRBV27,CASSLFPNWAGKSDYGYTF,TGTGCCAGCAGTTTATTCCCGAATTGGGCAGGGAAAAGTGACTATGGCTACACCTTC
.,.,TRBJ1-5,TRBV5-5,CASSLEPQGQPQHF,TGTGCCAGCAGCTTGGAACCCCAGGGTCAGCCCCAGCATTTT
TRBD1,.,TRBJ2-6,TRBV5-6,CASSRQGVLIGANVLTF,TGTGCCAGCAGCCGACAGGGGGTCCTAATCGGGGCCAACGTCCTGACTTTC
TRBD1,once,TRBJ2-7,TRBV6-6,CASSYSMDRGLYEQYF,TGTGCCAGCAGTTACTCGATGGACAGGGGGCTTTACGAGCAGTACTTC